Listed here is a single T cell receptor (beta chain). Its antigen is undetermined. This entry is derived from a study of cytomegalovirus exposure and HLA in healthy donors. Study results and limitations: TCR beta chains numbering under 200 were designated cytomegalovirus-associated.

PCR amplification relied on 60 Vbeta primers (plus 13 Jbeta primers). This table comes from immunoSEQ multiplex PCR, and its TCRdb copy is limited to in-frame clones, with some not included. The sample holds 37,000 or so clones, 81% seen once. This clonotype was sampled from a woman aged 40-49 years in good health and CMV-seronegative. The sequencing input was PBMCs.

CDR3 amino acids: CASDRGSDTQYF. The CDR3 DNA reads TGTGCCTCGGACAGGGGATCGGATACGCAGTATTTT. The chain couples TRBV6-6 to TRBJ2-3; TRBD1 agrees at 9 bases. The CDR3 contains 12 residues. Germline V CDR1 and CDR2: MNHNY, SVGAGI (reference sequence). After removal of 11 bases from V and 6 bases from J, the junction contained 6 bases not matched to a gene.